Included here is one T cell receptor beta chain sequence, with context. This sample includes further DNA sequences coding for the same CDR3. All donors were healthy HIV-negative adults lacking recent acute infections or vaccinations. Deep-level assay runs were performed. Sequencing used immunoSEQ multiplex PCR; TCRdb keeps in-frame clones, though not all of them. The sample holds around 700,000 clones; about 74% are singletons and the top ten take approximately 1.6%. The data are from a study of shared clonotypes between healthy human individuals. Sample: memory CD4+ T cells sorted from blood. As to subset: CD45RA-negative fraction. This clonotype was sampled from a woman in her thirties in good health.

This chain's CDR3 is CASSPGQGSSGANVLTF. Here the CDR3 DNA reads TGCGCCAGCAGCCCAGGACAGGGTTCATCTGGGGCCAACGTCCTGACTTTC. This sequence joins TRBV4-1 and TRBJ2-6; 8 bases align to TRBD1. The CDR3 sequence is 17 residues long. CDR1 and CDR2 from the germline V gene are MGHRA and YSYEKL. V shed 4 bases, J shed 1 base, and the junction held 6 bases outside the gene matches.